This T cell receptor beta chain was documented in a study of T cell responses to AZD1222 COVID-19 vaccine. Overall study findings and caveats: Regions left unmutated in variants are reportedly the target of nearly half of spike-specific TCRs. White British people made up most donors, females outnumbered males, and clonal diversity was possibly underestimated.

As to this clone: What it recognizes is unknown.

The CDR3 covers 15 residues. The ends were cut back, 1 base at V and 7 bases at J, with 13 bases in the middle. Germline CDR1 SGHVS, CDR2 FQNEAQ. Sequencing was performed with immunoSEQ multiplex PCR; in TCRdb, only in-frame clones are kept and a portion is missing. The sample includes tens of thousands of clones, about 78% of them seen just once. This material consisted of peripheral blood, taken 28 days after the second AZD1222 dose. The receptor comes from an adult who received the AZD1222 COVID-19 vaccine. The rearrangement joins TRBV7-8 to TRBJ2-2; D not resolved. CDR3 sequence (DNA): TGTGCCAGCAGCTTAGGTTTGGCCGTAGGCGGGGAGCTGTTTTTT. This encodes CASSLGLAVGGELFF.